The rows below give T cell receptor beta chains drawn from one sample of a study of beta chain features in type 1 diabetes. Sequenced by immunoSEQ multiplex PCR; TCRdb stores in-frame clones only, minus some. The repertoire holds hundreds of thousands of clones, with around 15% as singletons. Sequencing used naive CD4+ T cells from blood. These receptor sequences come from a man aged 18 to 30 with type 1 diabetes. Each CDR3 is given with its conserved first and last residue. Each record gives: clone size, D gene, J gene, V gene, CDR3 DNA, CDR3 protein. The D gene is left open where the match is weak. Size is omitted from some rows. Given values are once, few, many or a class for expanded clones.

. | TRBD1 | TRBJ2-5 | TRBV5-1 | TGCGCCAGCAGCCCGAGACAGGGGGCCGTCGAAGAGACCCAGTACTTC | CASSPRQGAVEETQYF
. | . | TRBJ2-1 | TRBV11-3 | TGTGCCAGCAGCTTAGTTGGGATGGGGAATGAGCAGTTCTTC | CASSLVGMGNEQFF
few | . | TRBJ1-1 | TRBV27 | TGTGCCAGCAGTTTACAGGGTGAAGCTTTCTTT | CASSLQGEAFF
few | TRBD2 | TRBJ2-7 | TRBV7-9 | TGTGCCAGCAGCCGAGGCGCGGGAGGACCCTACGAGCAGTACTTC | CASSRGAGGPYEQYF
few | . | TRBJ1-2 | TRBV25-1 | TGTGCCAGCAGTGAATCAGTCTTCTCCTTC | CASSESVFSF
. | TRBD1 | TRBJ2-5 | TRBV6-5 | TGTGCCAGCAGTTACTCAGGGACAGGGGCCGGGGAGACCCAGTACTTC | CASSYSGTGAGETQYF
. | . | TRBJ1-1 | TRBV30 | TGTGCCTGGATGAACAATTGGAACACTGAAGCTTTCTTT | CAWMNNWNTEAFF
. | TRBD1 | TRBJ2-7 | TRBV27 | TGTGCCAGCAGTTCCCCGGGACAGGGGGCTTACGAGCAGTACTTC | CASSSPGQGAYEQYF
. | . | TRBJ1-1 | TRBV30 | TGTGCCTGGGGCACGGTACTTGCTTTCTTT | CAWGTVLAFF
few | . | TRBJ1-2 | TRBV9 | TGTGCCAGCAGCAGACGACAGACTACTAACTATGGCTACACCTTC | CASSRRQTTNYGYTF
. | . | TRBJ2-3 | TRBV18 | TGTGCCAGCTCACTCGCTCAGGGGTCGACAGATACGCAGTATTTT | CASSLAQGSTDTQYF
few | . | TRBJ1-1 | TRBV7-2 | TGTGCCAGCAGAACCGGACAGTTAAACACTGAAGCTTTCTTT | CASRTGQLNTEAFF
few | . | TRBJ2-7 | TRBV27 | TGTGCCAGCAGTTCTTACGGGACTGAGGTTCTGGAGCAGTACTTC | CASSSYGTEVLEQYF
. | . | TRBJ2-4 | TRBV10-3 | TGTCCTCCCCGGACCTGGCGGTACTTC | CPPRTWRYF
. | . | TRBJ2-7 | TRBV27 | TGTGCCAGCAGTTCGGGGTGGGGCGAGCAGTACTTC | CASSSGWGEQYF
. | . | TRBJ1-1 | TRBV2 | TGTGCCAGCAGCCTAGTGGGCCACGGTGAAGCTTTCTTT | CASSLVGHGEAFF
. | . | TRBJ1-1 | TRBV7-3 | TGTGCCAGCAGCTCGTCACCCGGGGTGAACACTGAAGCTTTCTTT | CASSSSPGVNTEAFF
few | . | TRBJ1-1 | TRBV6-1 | TGTGCCAGCACCCAGACAGCTTACACTGAAGCTTTCTTT | CASTQTAYTEAFF
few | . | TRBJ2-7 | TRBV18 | TGTGCCAGCTCACCCCTGTCGGAGCACTACGAGCAGTACTTC | CASSPLSEHYEQYF
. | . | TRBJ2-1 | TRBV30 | TGTGCCGTTCGGAAACAGGCGGATGAGCAGTTCTTC | CAVRKQADEQFF
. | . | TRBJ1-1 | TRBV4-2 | TGTGCCAGCAGCCAAGATGGGCAGGTCGGGACTGAAGCTTTCTTT | CASSQDGQVGTEAFF
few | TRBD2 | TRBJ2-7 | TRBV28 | TGTGCCAGCAGTACTCCTAGCGGAACCTACGAGCAGTACTTC | CASSTPSGTYEQYF
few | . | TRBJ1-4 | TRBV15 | TGTGCCACCAGCAGAGATTCGCAGGGATCTAATGAAAAACTGTTTTTT | CATSRDSQGSNEKLFF
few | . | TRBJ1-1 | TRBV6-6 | TGTGCCAGCACCTCTAGATGGGGAAACACTGAAGCTTTCTTT | CASTSRWGNTEAFF
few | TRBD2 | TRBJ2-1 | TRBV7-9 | TGTACCTCGGGGGGACCCTACAATGAGCAGTTCTTC | CTSGGPYNEQFF
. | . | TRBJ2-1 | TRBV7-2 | TGTGCCAGCAGCTTAGCGGTCGAGCAGTTCTTC | CASSLAVEQFF
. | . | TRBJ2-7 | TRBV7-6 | TGTGCCAGCAGCTTAGCGGGGACCTACGAGCAGTACTTC | CASSLAGTYEQYF
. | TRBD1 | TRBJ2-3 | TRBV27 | TGTGCCAGCAGTTTATACAGGGGTCGGGGCGATACGCAGTATTTT | CASSLYRGRGDTQYF
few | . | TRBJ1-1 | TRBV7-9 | TGTGCCAGCAGCTTAATGTTGGGCACTGAAGCTTTCTTT | CASSLMLGTEAFF
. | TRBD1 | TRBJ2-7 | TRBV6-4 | TGTGCCAGCAGTGCCGGGACAGGGTCCTACGAGCAGTACTTC | CASSAGTGSYEQYF
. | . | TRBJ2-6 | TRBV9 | TGTGCCAGCAGCGTAGCGAGGGCGCAGACGAGCTCTGGGGCCAACGTCCTGACTTTC | CASSVARAQTSSGANVLTF
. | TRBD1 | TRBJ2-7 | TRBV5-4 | TGTGCCAGCAGCTTGAGCAGCACAGGGGGAACCGAGCAGTACTTC | CASSLSSTGGTEQYF
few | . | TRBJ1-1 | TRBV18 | TGTGCCAGCTCACCATCTCTGGACGCGCACACTGAAGCTTTCTTT | CASSPSLDAHTEAFF
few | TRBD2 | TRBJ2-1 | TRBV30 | TGTGCCTGGAGTGGCGGCGGGAGCGGGTACAATGAGCAGTTCTTC | CAWSGGGSGYNEQFF
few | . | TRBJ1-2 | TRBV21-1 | TGTGCCAGCAGCAAAGTCTCCGGGAACTATGGCTACACCTTC | CASSKVSGNYGYTF
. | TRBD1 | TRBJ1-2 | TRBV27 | TGTGCCAGCAGTTTCGACGGGACAGGGAGACCAAGCTTC | CASSFDGTGRPSF
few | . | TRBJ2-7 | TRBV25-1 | TGTGCCAGCAGTGAACTTAGGGACGGCTCCTACGAGCAGTACTTC | CASSELRDGSYEQYF
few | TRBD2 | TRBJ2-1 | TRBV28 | TGTGCCAGCAGTTCAACTAGCGCGAGCTACAATGAGCAGTTCTTC | CASSSTSASYNEQFF